One sample yielded the 10 T cell receptor beta chains listed below, sequenced in a study of blood T cell repertoires in COVID-19. Sequencing was performed with immunoSEQ multiplex PCR; in TCRdb, only in-frame clones are kept and a portion is missing. The sample records about 150,000 clones, approximately 86% being singletons. The specimen sequenced was peripheral blood. Receptors originate from a woman in her 70s with acute or convalescent COVID-19.

This clone was seen once. As DNA, the CDR3 is TGTGCCAGCAGTTTAGCGGGGGGAGGCCCCCAGTACTTC. Translation: CASSLAGGGPQYF. The chain carries TRBV12-3 or TRBV12-4 and TRBJ2-5; TRBD2 is a possible D gene (6 bases). This CDR3 spans 13 amino acids. V lost 0 bases and J 9 bases, leaving 11 bases between the germline ends.

This clone is a singleton in its sample. The gene calls are TRBV6-5 and TRBJ1-1; D gene ambiguous. Germline CDR1 reads MNHEY; CDR2 reads SVGAGI. V was clipped by 1 base and J by 1 base, with 7 bases between them. CDR3 length equals 14 residues. CDR3 protein: CASSYFAGNTEAFF. The CDR3, as DNA: TGTGCCAGCAGTTACTTCGCAGGGAACACTGAAGCTTTCTTT.

The chain combines TRBV9 with TRBJ1-2, with 8 bases fitting TRBD1. The CDR3 is 15 residues long. The ends lost 4 bases at V and 4 bases at J; junction bases unmatched: 9. Germline CDR1 is SGDLS and CDR2 is YYNGEE. This chain's CDR3 is CASSPTGQAIYGYTF. The CDR3 region has the DNA TGTGCCAGCAGCCCGACGGGACAGGCGATCTATGGCTACACCTTC.

The chain uses TRBV23-1 and TRBJ1-5; 7 nucleotides align to TRBD1. TRBV23-1 is identified as an open reading frame with a role that is uncertain. The CDR3 is 14 residues long. V lost 8 bases, J lost 2 bases, and 6 bases stayed unmatched. The CDR3 spells CASGIRGGNQPQHF. CDR3 nucleotide sequence: TGCGCCAGCGGAATCAGGGGGGGCAATCAGCCCCAGCATTTT.

The CDR3 coding sequence is TGTGCCTGGAGTGTACGAAGGGTAGACAGGCTGTCAGACACTGAAGCTTTCTTT. Protein sequence: CAWSVRRVDRLSDTEAFF. The rearrangement uses TRBV30 and TRBJ1-1, with a tentative D call TRBD1 (6 bases). The CDR3 length is 18 residues. CDR1 is GTSNPN, CDR2 SVGIG, per germline (reference sequence). The germline V and J ends were trimmed by 0 bases and 3 bases, with 23 bases remaining between them.

This sequence joins TRBV7-2 and TRBJ1-5; D gene unclear. The germline V gene encodes CDR1 SGHTA and CDR2 FQGNSA. This CDR3 contains 13 residues. The V and J ends lost 1 base and 7 bases respectively, with 8 bases between them. CDR3 nucleotides: TGTGCCAGCAGCTTAGTGATCGAGCAGCCCCAGCATTTT. It specifies CASSLVIEQPQHF.

The CDR3 region is CAWRTGTAWNSPLHF. In nucleotides, the CDR3 is TGTGCCTGGAGGACAGGGACCGCGTGGAATTCACCCCTCCACTTT. The J gene is TRBJ1-6, the V gene TRBV30; 7 bases agree with TRBD1. The CDR3 extends over 15 amino acids. Germline CDR1 and CDR2: GTSNPN and SVGIG (reference sequence). The trim removed 3 bases at V and 7 bases at J, leaving 9 bases unmatched.

The J gene is TRBJ1-4, the V gene TRBV15, with TRBD1 matching 12 bases. CDR1 is LNHNV, CDR2 YYDKDF, per germline (reference sequence). The V and J ends lost 3 bases and 7 bases, in that order; junction bases with no gene match: 6. The CDR3 length is 16 residues. CDR3 DNA: TGTGCCACCAGCAGCGGGGGGGACAGGGGGCGTGAAAAACTGTTTTTT. It codes for CATSSGGDRGREKLFF.

V and J are TRBV27 and TRBJ2-7, with TRBD1 identical over 9 bases. V lost 3 bases and J lost 2; bases outside the gene matches: 2. Per germline, CDR1 MNHEY and CDR2 SMNVEV (reference sequence). The CDR3 is 14 amino acids. The CDR3 sequence is CASSFGDRAYEQYF. In nucleotides, the CDR3 is TGTGCCAGCAGTTTCGGGGACAGGGCCTACGAGCAGTACTTC.

The V and J genes are TRBV6-1 and TRBJ2-3, with D maybe TRBD2 (5 bases). CDR3 length: 14 residues. V gave up 3 bases and J gave up 5 bases, with 12 bases separating them. Germline V gives CDR1 MNHNS, CDR2 SASEGT. The CDR3 loop reads CASSEQHSVDTQYF. CDR3 DNA sequence: TGTGCCAGCAGTGAGCAGCATAGCGTAGATACGCAGTATTTT.